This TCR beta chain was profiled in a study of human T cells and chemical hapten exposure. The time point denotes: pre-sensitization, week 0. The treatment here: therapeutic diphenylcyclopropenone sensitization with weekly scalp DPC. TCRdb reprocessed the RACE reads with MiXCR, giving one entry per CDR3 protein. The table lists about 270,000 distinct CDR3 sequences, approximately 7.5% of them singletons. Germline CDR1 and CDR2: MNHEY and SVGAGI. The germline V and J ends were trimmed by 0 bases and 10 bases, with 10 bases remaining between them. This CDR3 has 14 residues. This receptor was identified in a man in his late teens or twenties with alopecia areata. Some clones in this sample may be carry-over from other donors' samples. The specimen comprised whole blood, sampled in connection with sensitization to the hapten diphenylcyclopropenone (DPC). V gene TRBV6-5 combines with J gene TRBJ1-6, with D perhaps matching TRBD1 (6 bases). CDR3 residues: CASSYSTGQSPLHF. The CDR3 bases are TGTGCCAGCAGTTACTCGACAGGTCAATCACCCCTCCACTTT.